This TCR beta chain comes out of a study of human T cells and chemical hapten exposure. Study observations and caveats: Among TCRs, those above 1 in 1000 frequency were unaffected by DPC sensitization.

In germline, CDR1 is SEHNR, CDR2 FQNEAQ (reference sequence). This CDR3 spans 11 amino acids. Trimming removed 1 base at V and 8 bases at J, with 4 bases between. Each CDR3 protein gets one entry after TCRdb re-called the RACE reads with MiXCR. The sample has about 45,000 distinct CDR3 sequences; about 3.7% are singletons. Time point in this sample: healthy volunteer bleed at 6 weeks. Extraction of total RNA was performed on unfractionated whole blood. At least ten counts were recorded for this clonotype. Its specificity is unknown. This receptor was obtained from a human donor in good health. Some clones in this sample may be carry-over from other donors' samples. V and J are TRBV7-9 and TRBJ2-3; no reliable D call. The specimen was whole blood. The CDR3 nucleotides are TGTGCCAGCAGCTTAGACTTTACGCAGTATTTT. Translated, it gives CASSLDFTQYF.